A single T cell receptor beta chain is shown here with its context. Its antigen is still unknown. The source of the sample is a study of T cells after yellow fever vaccination. Whole-study results and caveats: It was a weaker secondary response, yet one that peaked faster, at day 5 versus 15.

TCRdb itself ran the 5' RACE reads through MiXCR, one entry per CDR3 protein. The data show a few hundred thousand distinct CDR3 sequences, under 3.5% seen once. V lost 7 bases and J 2 bases, leaving 5 bases between the germline ends. The CDR3 totals 12 residues. The sample here was CD4+ T cells sorted from PBMCs, taken 10 days after the yellow fever booster vaccination. The receptor's source is a man between 18 and 29 years old who received the YFV17D yellow fever vaccine. The chain links TRBV12-3 or TRBV12-4 to TRBJ2-2, with no clear D. CDR3 in amino acids: CASNQNTGELFF. The CDR3 DNA reads as TGTGCCAGCAATCAAAACACCGGGGAGCTGTTTTTT.